This TCR beta chain comes out of a study of T cell responses to AZD1222 COVID-19 vaccine. General study points: Repertoires were sampled only after the peak T cell response. Nearly half of unique spike-specific TCRs reportedly avoided B.1.351 and B.1.1.7 mutated regions. Most donors were white British and more were female, and clonal diversity was possibly underestimated.

As to this clone: The target antigen is unknown.

V was trimmed by 2 bases and J by 4 bases, leaving 5 bases between them. Germline CDR1 SEHNR, CDR2 FQNEAQ (reference sequence). The CDR3 totals 12 residues. This table comes from immunoSEQ multiplex PCR, and its TCRdb copy is limited to in-frame clones, with some not included. The table includes approximately 150,000 clones, about 90% detected once. Pooled samples include second doses given at about 4 or 12 weeks. The TCR comes from an adult who received the AZD1222 COVID-19 vaccine. This sequence joins TRBV7-9 and TRBJ1-1; D gene unclear. Sequences were derived from peripheral blood, sampled 28 days after the second AZD1222 dose. The chain's CDR3 is CASSLIPTEAFF. The CDR3 bases are TGTGCCAGCAGCTTAATTCCCACTGAAGCTTTCTTT.